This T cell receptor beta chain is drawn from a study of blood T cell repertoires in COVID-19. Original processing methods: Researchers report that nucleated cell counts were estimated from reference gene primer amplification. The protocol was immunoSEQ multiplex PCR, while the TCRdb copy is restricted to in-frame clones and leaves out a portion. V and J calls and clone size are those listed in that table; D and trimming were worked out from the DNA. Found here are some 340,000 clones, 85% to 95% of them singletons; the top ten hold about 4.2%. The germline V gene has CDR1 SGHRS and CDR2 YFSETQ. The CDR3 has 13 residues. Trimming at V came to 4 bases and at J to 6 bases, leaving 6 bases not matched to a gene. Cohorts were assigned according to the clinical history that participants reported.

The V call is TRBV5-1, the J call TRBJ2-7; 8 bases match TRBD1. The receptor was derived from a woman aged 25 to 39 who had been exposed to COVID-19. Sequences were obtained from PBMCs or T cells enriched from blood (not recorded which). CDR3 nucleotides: TGCGCCAGCAGCCCGGACAGGGTTGGCGAGCAGTACTTC. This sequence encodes CASSPDRVGEQYF.